Described below is a single T cell receptor beta chain sequence and its context. The antigen is undetermined. This specimen comes from a study of shared clonotypes between healthy human individuals. Points from the study as a whole: Relative to clonotypes present in all four donors, those not shared had lower generation probabilities. Researchers found naive subsets generally carried larger estimated richness than memory subsets.

Sorted-subset replicate PCR reactions contained approximately 190 ng DNA, corresponding to some 28,000 T cell genomes. The assay was immunoSEQ multiplex PCR, and TCRdb's table has in-frame clones only and misses some. This sample has some 980,000 clones; over 75% occur once, and the top ten carry about 1.5%. The sequence derives from a man between 18 and 29 years old in good health. The sample taken for sequencing was memory CD4+ T cells sorted from blood. Subset denoted: CD45RA-negative fraction.

The CDR3 DNA follows: TGTGCCAGCAGCATCCCGGGGGTGTGGAATGAGCAGTTCTTC. This gives the protein CASSIPGVWNEQFF. V gene TRBV7-2 combines with J gene TRBJ2-1, with D maybe TRBD2 (6 bases). Germline-derived CDR1 and CDR2 are SGHTA and FQGNSA. CDR3 size: 14 residues. Trimming cost V 5 bases and J 7 bases, with 15 bases left between them.